The present T cell receptor (beta chain) was sequenced within a study of human versus mouse CDR3 diversity and MHC coevolution. Study details: Between about 0.6 x 10^7 and 1.8 x 10^7 valid reads came from each sample.

Germline CDR1 and CDR2: LNHDA and SQIVND (reference sequence). CDR3 length: 13 residues. Trimming stripped 4 bases from V and 2 bases from J, with 3 bases between. The data were produced by immunoSEQ multiplex PCR, yet TCRdb's version contains in-frame clones alone and is incomplete. Of more than 55,000 clones listed, 94% are singletons. General study results and limits: Human CDR3s averaged more deletions and insertions than mouse CDR3s.

To note about this clone: Its target is not known.

Sequencing used naive CD4+ T cells from blood. Subset indicated: CD45RO-negative CD62L-positive naive CD4 T cells. The genes are TRBV19 and TRBJ2-6; D gene unclear. The sequence was obtained from a person in their sixties in good health. The CDR3, as DNA: TGTGCCAGTAGTACAGCTGGGGCCAACGTCCTGACTTTC. Protein sequence: CASSTAGANVLTF.